This entry concerns a single TCR beta chain. Its antigen is unknown. The data are from a study of cytomegalovirus exposure and HLA in healthy donors. Findings of the study overall: When analyzed later, the rates of TCR association showed variation by HLA locus, with DRB1 the most and HLA-C the fewest. A missense variant in DCLRE1C was later tied to TCR beta V- and J-gene trimming.

This PCR relied on a set of 60 Vbeta primers and 13 Jbeta primers. TCRdb's table, derived via immunoSEQ multiplex PCR, lists solely in-frame clones and lacks some. The sample shows 150,000 to 200,000 clones, 60% to 80% of them seen only once. V gave up 5 bases and J gave up 4 bases; unmatched junction bases: 5. The CDR3 consists of 12 residues. CDR1 is SQVTM, CDR2 ANQGSEA, per germline. The material sequenced was PBMCs. The V and J genes are TRBV29-1 and TRBJ2-7; 7 bases map to TRBD1. This sequence was found in a woman in her 50s in good health and CMV-seropositive. CDR3 sequence: CSVLTGRYEQYF. The CDR3 DNA follows: TGCAGCGTTCTGACAGGGCGGTACGAGCAGTACTTC.